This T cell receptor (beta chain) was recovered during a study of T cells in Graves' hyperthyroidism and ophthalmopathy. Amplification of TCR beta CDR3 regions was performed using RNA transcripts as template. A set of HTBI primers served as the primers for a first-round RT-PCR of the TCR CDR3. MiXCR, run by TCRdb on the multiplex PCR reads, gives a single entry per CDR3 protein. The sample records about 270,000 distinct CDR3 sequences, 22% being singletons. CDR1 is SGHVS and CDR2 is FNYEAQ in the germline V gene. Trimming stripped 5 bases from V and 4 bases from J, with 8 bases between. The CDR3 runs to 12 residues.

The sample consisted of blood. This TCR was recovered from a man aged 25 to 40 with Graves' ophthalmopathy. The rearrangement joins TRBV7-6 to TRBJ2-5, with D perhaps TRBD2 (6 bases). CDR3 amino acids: CASSGAGETQYF. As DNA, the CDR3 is TGTGCCAGCAGCGGAGCGGGAGAGACCCAGTACTTC.